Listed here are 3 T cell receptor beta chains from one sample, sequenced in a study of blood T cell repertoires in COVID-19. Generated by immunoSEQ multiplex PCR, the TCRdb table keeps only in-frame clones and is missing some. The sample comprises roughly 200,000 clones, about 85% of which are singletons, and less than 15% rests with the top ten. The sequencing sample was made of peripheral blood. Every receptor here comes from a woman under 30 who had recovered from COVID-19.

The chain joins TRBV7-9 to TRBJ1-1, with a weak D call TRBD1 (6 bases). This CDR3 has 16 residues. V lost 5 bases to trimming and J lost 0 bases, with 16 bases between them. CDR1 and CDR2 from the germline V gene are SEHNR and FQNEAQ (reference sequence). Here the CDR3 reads CASSDGQPVMNTEAFF. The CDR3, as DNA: TGTGCCAGCAGCGATGGACAGCCCGTCATGAACACTGAAGCTTTCTTT.

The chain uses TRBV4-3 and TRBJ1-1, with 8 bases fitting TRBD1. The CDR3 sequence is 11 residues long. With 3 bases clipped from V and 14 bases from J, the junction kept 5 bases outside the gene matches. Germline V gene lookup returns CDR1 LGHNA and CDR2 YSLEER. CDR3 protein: CASSQADRAFF. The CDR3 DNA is TGCGCCAGCAGCCAGGCGGACAGGGCCTTCTTT.

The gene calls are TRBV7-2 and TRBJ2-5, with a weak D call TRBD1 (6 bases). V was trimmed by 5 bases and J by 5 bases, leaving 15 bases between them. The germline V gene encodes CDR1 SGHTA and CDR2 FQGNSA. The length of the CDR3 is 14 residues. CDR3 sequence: CASSTDSVGETQYF. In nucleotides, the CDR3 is TGTGCCAGCAGCACGGACAGTGTTGGTGAGACCCAGTACTTC.